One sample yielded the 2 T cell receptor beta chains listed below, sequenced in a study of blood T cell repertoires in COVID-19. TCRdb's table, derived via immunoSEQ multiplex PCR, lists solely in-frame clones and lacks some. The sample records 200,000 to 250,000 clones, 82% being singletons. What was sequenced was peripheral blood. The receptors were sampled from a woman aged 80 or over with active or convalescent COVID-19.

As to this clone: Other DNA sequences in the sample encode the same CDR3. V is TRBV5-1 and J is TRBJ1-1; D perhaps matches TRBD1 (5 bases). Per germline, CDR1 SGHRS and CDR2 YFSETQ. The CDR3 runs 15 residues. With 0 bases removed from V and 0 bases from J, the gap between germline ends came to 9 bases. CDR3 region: CASSLAGGLNTEAFF. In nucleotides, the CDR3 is TGCGCCAGCAGCTTGGCGGGGGGGTTGAACACTGAAGCTTTCTTT.

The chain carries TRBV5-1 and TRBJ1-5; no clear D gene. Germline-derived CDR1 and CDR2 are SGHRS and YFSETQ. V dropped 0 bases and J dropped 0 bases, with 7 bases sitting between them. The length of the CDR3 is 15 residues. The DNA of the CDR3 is TGCGCCAGCAGCTTGGGGAGTAATAGCAATCAGCCCCAGCATTTT. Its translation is CASSLGSNSNQPQHF.